This TCR beta chain was identified during a study of blood T cell repertoires in COVID-19. Study as a whole: The United States, Italy and Spain provided the acute and convalescent COVID-19 samples. T cells, B-cell-depleted T cells, or PBMCs supplied cDNA or gDNA.

The germline gives CDR1 SEHNR, CDR2 FQNEAQ (reference sequence). The CDR3 has 15 amino acids. Between the trimmed V and J ends, which lost 1 base and 1 base, there was a span of 10 bases. Original analysis: How many nucleated cells were present was estimated from reference gene primer amplification. Method: immunoSEQ multiplex PCR; TCRdb's copy keeps in-frame clones and lacks some. That table supplies the V and J calls and clone size; D and trimming were determined from the DNA. The repertoire consists of around 60,000 clones, with approximately 86% occurring once and the leading ten covering about 1.2%.

This receptor was taken from a man between 40 and 49 years old with acute or convalescent COVID-19. Sequencing used peripheral blood. This chain uses TRBV7-9 with TRBJ1-2, with D perhaps matching TRBD1 (6 bases). DNA for the CDR3: TGTGCCAGCAGCTTAGGGGCAGGGGATAACTATGGCTACACCTTC. It codes for CASSLGAGDNYGYTF.